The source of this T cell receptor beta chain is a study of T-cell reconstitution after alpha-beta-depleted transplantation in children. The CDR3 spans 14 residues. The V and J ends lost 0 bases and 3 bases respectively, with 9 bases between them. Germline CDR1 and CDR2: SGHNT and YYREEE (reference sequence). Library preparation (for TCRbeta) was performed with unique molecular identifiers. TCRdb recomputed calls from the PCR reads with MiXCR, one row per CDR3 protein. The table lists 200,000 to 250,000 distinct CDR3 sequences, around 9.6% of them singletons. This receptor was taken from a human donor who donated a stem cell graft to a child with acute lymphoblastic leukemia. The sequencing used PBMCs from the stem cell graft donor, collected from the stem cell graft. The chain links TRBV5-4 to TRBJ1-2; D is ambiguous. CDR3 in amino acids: CASSLVQSDYGYTF. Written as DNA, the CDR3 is TGTGCCAGCAGCTTGGTCCAGTCCGACTATGGCTACACCTTC.